This entry lists 14 T cell receptor beta chains sequenced from one sample in a study of cytomegalovirus exposure and HLA in healthy donors (dated by TCRdb to about 2017). Library preparation used the immunoSEQ multiplex PCR assay. The multiplex PCR relied on a mix of 60 forward primers for TCR Vbeta segments and 13 reverse primers for TCR Jbeta segments. Sourced from immuneACCESS, this table was stored by TCRdb with only in-frame sequences that have V and J called. A share of the clones is absent; for the studies checked, an unresolved V gene accounts for under half, and the remainder has no known explanation. Present in this sample are about 120,000 clones, 70% to 90% of which were seen just once. Of the sample, around 20% falls within the top ten clones. Sequencing was done on a sample of PBMCs. Receptor source: a man younger than 35 in good health and CMV-seropositive.

The CDR3 DNA is TGTGCCAGCAGTTACTCGATACAGGGTAGCTCCTACGAGCAGTACTTC. This translates into CASSYSIQGSSYEQYF. The chain employs TRBV6-5 and TRBJ2-7; maybe TRBD1 (6 bases). This CDR3 spans 16 amino acids. The ends were cut back, 0 bases at V and 0 bases at J, with 12 bases in the middle. Germline lookup yields CDR1 MNHEY and CDR2 SVGAGI.

V and J are TRBV30 and TRBJ1-1; unclear D gene. Per germline, CDR1 GTSNPN and CDR2 SVGIG (reference sequence). The CDR3 has 13 amino acids. V lost 1 base and J lost 1, with 7 bases in between. The CDR3 sequence is CAWSAQSNTEAFF. The CDR3 nucleotides are TGTGCCTGGAGTGCCCAGTCGAACACTGAAGCTTTCTTT.

Only a few counts were recorded for this clone. The chain combines TRBV4-1 with TRBJ1-3; D unresolved. The germline V and J ends were trimmed by 4 bases and 0 bases, with 13 bases remaining between them. The length of the CDR3 is 16 residues. CDR1 and CDR2 (germline): MGHRA, YSYEKL. CDR3 protein: CASSPPGGSSGNTIYF. CDR3 coding DNA: TGCGCCAGCAGCCCCCCGGGCGGGAGCTCTGGAAACACCATATATTTT.

This chain links TRBV5-4 with TRBJ2-5, with D possibly being TRBD2 (6 bases). V was cut by 0 bases and J by 2 bases, with 8 bases left in between. In germline, CDR1 is SGHNT, CDR2 YYREEE (reference sequence). The CDR3 consists of 14 residues. The CDR3, as DNA: TGTGCCAGCAGCTTGGGGACTACTCAAGAGACCCAGTACTTC. Encoded protein: CASSLGTTQETQYF.

The gene calls are TRBV2 and TRBJ2-5; 8 bases agree with TRBD1. Germline CDR1 reads SNHLY; CDR2 reads FYNNEI. V gave up 6 bases and J gave up 2 bases; unmatched junction bases: 2. This CDR3 is 13 amino acids long. CDR3 protein: CASRRTGQETQYF. CDR3 nucleotide sequence: TGTGCCAGCAGGCGGACAGGGCAAGAGACCCAGTACTTC. Full variable domain (outside the CDR3, taken from reference TRBV2 and TRBJ2-5): EPEVTQTPSHQVTQMGQEVILRCVPISNHLYFYWYRQILGQKVEFLVSFYNNEISEKSEIFDDQFSVERPDGSNFTLKIRSTKLEDSAMYFCASRRTGQETQYFGPGTRLLVL.

The V and J genes are TRBV9 and TRBJ2-3, with TRBD2 matching over 16 bases. CDR1 and CDR2 from the germline V gene are SGDLS and YYNGEE. J lost 2 bases, V lost 4 bases, and 4 bases had no gene match. The CDR3 covers 17 residues. This chain's CDR3 is CASSLGTSGGVTDTQYF. For the CDR3, the DNA is TGTGCCAGCAGCTTAGGGACTAGCGGGGGGGTCACAGATACGCAGTATTTT.

The chain employs TRBV4-1 and TRBJ2-5; 7 bases are shared with TRBD1. With V trimmed by 1 base and J by 7 bases, 12 bases remained unmatched. This CDR3 region has 16 residues. The germline V gene has CDR1 MGHRA and CDR2 YSYEKL. This CDR3 is CASSQVEGQGEVTQYF. The CDR3 DNA sequence: TGCGCCAGCAGCCAAGTGGAAGGGCAGGGGGAAGTGACCCAGTACTTC.

This clone was recorded a few times. The gene calls are TRBV6-4 and TRBJ2-2; 7 bases match TRBD2. The CDR3 totals 13 residues. With 4 bases clipped from V and 6 bases from J, the junction kept 2 bases outside the gene matches. The germline gives CDR1 MRHNA, CDR2 SNTAGT. The CDR3: CASSGRGAGELFF. The DNA for the CDR3 is TGTGCCAGCAGTGGACGGGGGGCCGGGGAGCTGTTTTTT.

The chain combines TRBV11-2 with TRBJ2-5; 7 bases agree with TRBD1. The J call may be in error: the DNA end matches TRBJ2-7 better. Germline V gene data show CDR1 as SGHAT and CDR2 as FQNNGV. This CDR3 is 14 amino acids long. CDR3 region: CASSPPGQNYEQYF. Written as DNA, the CDR3 is TGTGCCAGCAGCCCACCGGGACAGAACTACGAGCAGTACTTC.

V is TRBV5-1 and J is TRBJ2-3; TRBD2 matches at 12 bases. The CDR3 covers 18 residues. Germline V lookup: CDR1 SGHRS, CDR2 YFSETQ. V dropped 1 base and J dropped 2; count of bases not matched to a gene: 8. The CDR3 region has the DNA TGCGCCAGCAGCTTGTTGTCTAGCGGGGGGGCCTACACAGATACGCAGTATTTT. Amino acid sequence: CASSLLSSGGAYTDTQYF.

The J gene is TRBJ2-3, the V gene TRBV5-1; unclear D gene. The CDR3 runs to 17 residues. Germline loops: CDR1 SGHRS, CDR2 YFSETQ. Trimming took off 0 bases at V and 1 base at J, with 15 bases between the two ends. The CDR3 here is CASSLGGIVWGTDTQYF. In nucleotides, the CDR3 is TGCGCCAGCAGCTTGGGCGGTATAGTCTGGGGCACAGATACGCAGTATTTT.

A few counts support this clone. This CDR3 is also generated by other DNA sequences in the sample. The chain links TRBV4-1 to TRBJ2-7; the D gene is possibly TRBD2 (5 bases). The CDR3 is made up of 14 amino acids. The germline V gene has CDR1 MGHRA and CDR2 YSYEKL. The V end lost 3 bases, the J end lost 0 bases, and 9 bases lay between the germline ends. The CDR3 sequence is CASSHPGFSYEQYF. In DNA, the CDR3 is TGCGCCAGCAGCCATCCGGGATTCTCCTACGAGCAGTACTTC.

The chain carries TRBV6-5 and TRBJ1-6, with D possibly matching TRBD1 (6 bases). The ends were cut back, 5 bases at V and 9 bases at J, with 8 bases in the middle. There are 12 residues in the CDR3. The germline gives CDR1 MNHEY, CDR2 SVGAGI. The CDR3 is CASSPQGSPLHF. DNA for the CDR3: TGTGCCAGCAGTCCACAGGGTTCACCCCTCCACTTT.

The chain couples TRBV2 to TRBJ2-1, with 7 bases aligning to TRBD1. The CDR3 length is 15 residues. V was clipped by 7 bases and J by 0 bases; unmatched bases: 6. Germline assignment: CDR1 SNHLY and CDR2 FYNNEI. The CDR3 protein is CASIDSGGSYNEQFF. In nucleotides, the CDR3 is TGTGCCAGCATTGACTCAGGGGGCTCCTACAATGAGCAGTTCTTC.